This T cell receptor (beta chain) was sequenced during a study of control samples from healthy donors and cancer patients. V lost 2 bases and J lost 5, with 7 bases in between. The CDR3 is made up of 13 amino acids. In germline, CDR1 is KGHSY, CDR2 FQNENV. The repertoire was sequenced with immunoSEQ multiplex PCR; TCRdb's copy has only in-frame clones and lacks some. The data show some 79,000 clones, about 91% seen once. The sequence derives from a man over 45 in good health. Input material: blood. The chain links TRBV16 to TRBJ1-5; D gene ambiguous. The CDR3 sequence: CASSQNRHQPQHF. The CDR3 DNA is TGTGCCAGCAGCCAAAACCGTCATCAGCCCCAGCATTTT.